Following are 11 T cell receptor beta chains from one sample sequenced in a study of T cells in Graves' hyperthyroidism and ophthalmopathy. Amplified regions were TCR beta CDR3 sequences from RNA transcripts. The HTBI primer set was used in a first-round RT-PCR of the TCR CDR3. In TCRdb, the multiplex PCR reads were re-called with MiXCR into one record per CDR3 protein. The sample shows 150,000 or so distinct CDR3 sequences, 22% of them seen only once. Material: blood. The source is a woman aged 50 to 60 with Graves' hyperthyroidism that later progressed to Graves' ophthalmopathy.

Many counts were recorded for this clonotype. The chain recombines TRBV2 with TRBJ2-1, with unresolved D. The germline gives CDR1 SNHLY, CDR2 FYNNEI. The CDR3 sequence is 14 residues long. Trimming shortened V by 10 bases and J by 0 bases, and 13 bases separated the two germline ends. The CDR3 is CATSRQSSYNEQFF. The CDR3 DNA is TGTGCCACCTCACGCCAGAGCTCCTACAATGAGCAGTTCTTC.

This clonotype was counted many times. A junction end diverges from the germline sequence, so it may reflect a read error. The chain uses TRBV3-1 and TRBJ1-6, with D uncertain. The CDR3 runs 12 residues. Germline V gives CDR1 LGHDT, CDR2 YNNKEL (reference sequence). The CDR3 sequence is CASSLPDSPLHF. CDR3 nucleotide sequence: TGTGCCAGCAGCCTTCCGGATTCGCCCCTCCACTTT.

This clonotype has a count of ten or more. The chain recombines TRBV30 with TRBJ2-7; TRBD2 agrees at 14 bases. The ends lost 2 bases at V and 7 bases at J; junction bases unmatched: 7. This CDR3 comprises 15 residues. CDR1 is GTSNPN and CDR2 is SVGIG in the germline V gene (reference sequence). CDR3 region: CAWSPGTSGRWEQYF. The CDR3 DNA follows: TGTGCCTGGAGTCCTGGGACTAGCGGGAGATGGGAGCAGTACTTC.

This clonotype was observed at least ten times. V gene TRBV6-1 combines with J gene TRBJ2-4; possibly TRBD2 for D (6 bases). The CDR3 is 16 amino acids. V lost 5 bases to trimming and J lost 9 bases, with 23 bases between them. The V gene's germline CDR1 is MNHNS and CDR2 SASEGT. The CDR3 sequence: CASSHQAGTSGGIQYF. DNA of the CDR3: TGTGCCAGCAGTCACCAGGCGGGAACATCCGGCGGCATTCAGTACTTC.

CDR3 coding DNA: TGTGCCACCAGCAGAGGGCCCGGACTAGCGGGGGAGGAGACCCAGTACTTC. This sequence encodes CATSRGPGLAGEETQYF. This rearrangement joins TRBV15 to TRBJ2-5; 13 bases are a match to TRBD2. From germline, CDR1 is LNHNV and CDR2 YYDKDF (reference sequence). V was pared by 1 base and J by 5 bases, with 7 bases of the junction left unmatched. The length of the CDR3 is 17 residues.

A word on this clonotype: A read error may explain this, as a much larger clone is one base away. The rearrangement joins TRBV29-1 to TRBJ1-1; a weak D match, TRBD1 (6 bases). This CDR3 is built from 14 residues. Germline loops: CDR1 SQVTM, CDR2 ANQGSEA. Between the trimmed V and J ends, which lost 7 bases and 7 bases, there was a span of 22 bases. CDR3 region: CSALAGGEVSEAFF. CDR3 coding DNA: TGCAGCGCCCTGGCCGGGGGCGAAGTGAGTGAAGCTTTCTTT.

This clonotype was seen just once. CDR3 in amino acids: CASSVAYGELFF. CDR3 nucleotides: TGTGCCAGCAGCGTAGCCTATGGGGAGCTGTTTTTT. The chain is built from TRBV9 and TRBJ2-2; no definite D call. CDR3 length equals 12 residues. V gave up 0 bases and J gave up 8 bases, with 5 bases separating them. Per germline, CDR1 SGDLS and CDR2 YYNGEE.

This clonotype was seen repeatedly, ten times or more. The chain combines TRBV24-1 with TRBJ2-5; D may be TRBD1 (6 bases). With 4 bases removed from V and 4 bases from J, the gap between germline ends came to 27 bases. This CDR3 contains 19 residues. CDR1 is KGHDR and CDR2 is SFDVKD in the germline V gene. The CDR3 protein is CATSETGKLGSRIRETQYF. The CDR3 DNA follows: TGTGCCACCAGTGAGACAGGAAAATTGGGGAGCCGGATTCGAGAGACCCAGTACTTC.

The chain uses TRBV28 and TRBJ1-5; 8 positions match TRBD1. J gave up 4 bases and V 4 bases, and 18 bases lay outside the gene matches. Germline loops: CDR1 MDHEN, CDR2 SYDVKM. This CDR3 is 19 amino acids long. In DNA, the CDR3 is TGTGCCAGCAGTTACACAACAGGGTTCAGGGGGCTGGGGAATCAGCCCCAGCATTTT. Translation gives CASSYTTGFRGLGNQPQHF. Looking up the rest from reference TRBV28 and TRBJ1-5 gives the full variable domain: DVKVTQSSRYLVKRTGEKVFLECVQDMDHENMFWYRQDPGLGLRLIYFSYDVKMKEKGDIPEGYSVSREKKERFSLILESASTNQTSMYLCASSYTTGFRGLGNQPQHFGDGTRLSIL.

This clonotype has a count of ten or more. The V call is TRBV20-1, the J call TRBJ2-5; D ambiguous. Between the trimmed V and J ends, which lost 4 bases and 5 bases, there was a span of 11 bases. The length of the CDR3 is 12 residues. Germline CDR1 DFQATT, CDR2 SNEGSKA (reference sequence). The CDR3 DNA reads as TGCAGTGCTATGAAAGAGTTTGAGACCCAGTACTTC. Encoded protein: CSAMKEFETQYF.

The sample holds many counts of this clonotype. The V and J genes are TRBV18 and TRBJ1-4, with D possibly matching TRBD1 (5 bases). V lost 4 bases and J lost 3, with 15 bases in between. This CDR3 contains 16 residues. Germline loops: CDR1 KGHSH, CDR2 LQKENI. The CDR3 coding sequence is TGTGCCAGCTCACACCGCCCGGAAGGGGCTAATGAAAAACTGTTTTTT. Encoded protein: CASSHRPEGANEKLFF.